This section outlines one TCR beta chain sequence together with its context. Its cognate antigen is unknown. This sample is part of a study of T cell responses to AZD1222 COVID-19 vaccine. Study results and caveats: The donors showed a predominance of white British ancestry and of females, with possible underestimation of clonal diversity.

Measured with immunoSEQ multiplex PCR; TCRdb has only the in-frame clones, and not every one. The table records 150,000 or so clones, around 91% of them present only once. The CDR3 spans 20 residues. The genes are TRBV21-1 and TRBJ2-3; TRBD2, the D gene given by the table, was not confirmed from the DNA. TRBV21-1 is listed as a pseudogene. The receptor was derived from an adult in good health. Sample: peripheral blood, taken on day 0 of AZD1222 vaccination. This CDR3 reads CASSKFGEKIPRRCADTQYF. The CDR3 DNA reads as TGTGCCAGCAGCAAATTTGGCGAGAAAATTCCCCGGCGGTGCGCAGATACGCAGTATTTT.